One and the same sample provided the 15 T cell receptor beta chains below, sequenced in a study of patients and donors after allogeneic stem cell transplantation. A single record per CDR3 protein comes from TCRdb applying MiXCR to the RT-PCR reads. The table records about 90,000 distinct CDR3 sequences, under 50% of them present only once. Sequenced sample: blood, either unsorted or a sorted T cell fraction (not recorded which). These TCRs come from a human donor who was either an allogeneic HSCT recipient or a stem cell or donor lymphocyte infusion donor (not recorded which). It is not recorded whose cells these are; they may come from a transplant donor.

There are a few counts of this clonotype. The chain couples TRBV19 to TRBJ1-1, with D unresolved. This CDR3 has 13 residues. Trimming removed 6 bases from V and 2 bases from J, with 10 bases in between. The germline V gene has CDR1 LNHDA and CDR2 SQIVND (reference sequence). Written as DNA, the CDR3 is TGTGCCAGTAGACTACCAGGAAACACTGAAGCTTTCTTT. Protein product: CASRLPGNTEAFF.

CDR3 protein: CASSFEAASEQYF. In DNA form, the CDR3 reads TGTGCCAGCAGCTTCGAGGCCGCGTCCGAGCAGTACTTC. V gene TRBV7-6 combines with J gene TRBJ2-7; D is unresolved. The CDR3 loop spans 13 amino acids. Germline CDR1 SGHVS, CDR2 FNYEAQ. V shed 3 bases and J shed 6 bases, with 12 bases lying between them. Together with reference TRBV7-6 and TRBJ2-7, the CDR3 gives the full variable domain: GAGVSQSPRYKVTKRGQDVALRCDPISGHVSLYWYRQALGQGPEFLTYFNYEAQQDKSGLPNDRFSAERPEGSISTLTIQRTEQRDSAMYRCASSFEAASEQYFGPGTRLTVT.

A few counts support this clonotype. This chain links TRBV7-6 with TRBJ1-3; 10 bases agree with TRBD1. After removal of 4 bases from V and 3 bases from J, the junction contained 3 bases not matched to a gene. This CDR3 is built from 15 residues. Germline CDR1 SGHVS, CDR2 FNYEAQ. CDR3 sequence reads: CASSSGDRGGNTIYF. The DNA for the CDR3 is TGTGCCAGCAGCTCCGGGGACAGGGGTGGAAACACCATATATTTT.

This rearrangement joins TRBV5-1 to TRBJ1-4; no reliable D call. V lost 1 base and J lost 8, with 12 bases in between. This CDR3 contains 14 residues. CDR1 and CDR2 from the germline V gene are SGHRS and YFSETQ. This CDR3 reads CASSLSGRGEKLFF. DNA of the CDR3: TGCGCCAGCAGCTTGTCAGGAAGAGGAGAAAAACTGTTTTTT.

CDR3 DNA: TGTGCCAGCAGCGCCGGGGACCACTACAATGAGCAGTTCTTC. Amino acid sequence: CASSAGDHYNEQFF. The chain is built from TRBV9 and TRBJ2-1, with D perhaps TRBD1 or TRBD2 (5 bases each). V was clipped by 3 bases and J by 3 bases, with 10 bases between them. The CDR3 runs to 14 residues. Germline V gene sequence: CDR1 SGDLS, CDR2 YYNGEE.

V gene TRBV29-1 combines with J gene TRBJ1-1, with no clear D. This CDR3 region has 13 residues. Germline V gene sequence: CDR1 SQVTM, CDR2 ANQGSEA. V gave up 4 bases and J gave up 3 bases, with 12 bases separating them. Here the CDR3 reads CSVVTVEDTEAFF. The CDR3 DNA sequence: TGCAGCGTTGTAACGGTAGAGGACACTGAAGCTTTCTTT.

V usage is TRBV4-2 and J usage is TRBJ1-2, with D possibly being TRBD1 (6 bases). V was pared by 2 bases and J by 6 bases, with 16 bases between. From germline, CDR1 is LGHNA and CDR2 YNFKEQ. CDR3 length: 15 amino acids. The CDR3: CASSQPGAQNHGYTF. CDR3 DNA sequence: TGTGCCAGCAGCCAACCGGGGGCCCAGAACCATGGCTACACCTTC.

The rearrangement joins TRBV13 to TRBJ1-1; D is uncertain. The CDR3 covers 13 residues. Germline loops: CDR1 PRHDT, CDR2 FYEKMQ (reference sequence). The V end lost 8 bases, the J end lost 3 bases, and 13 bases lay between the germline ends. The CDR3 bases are TGTGCCAGCTTCTCCGGCACTTACACTGAAGCTTTCTTT. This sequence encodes CASFSGTYTEAFF.

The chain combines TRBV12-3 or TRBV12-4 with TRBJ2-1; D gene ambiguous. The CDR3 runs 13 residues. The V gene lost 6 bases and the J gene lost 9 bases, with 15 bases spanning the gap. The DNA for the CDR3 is TGTGCCAGCAGCCCCGAAAATTTGAGTGAGCAGTTCTTC. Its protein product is CASSPENLSEQFF.

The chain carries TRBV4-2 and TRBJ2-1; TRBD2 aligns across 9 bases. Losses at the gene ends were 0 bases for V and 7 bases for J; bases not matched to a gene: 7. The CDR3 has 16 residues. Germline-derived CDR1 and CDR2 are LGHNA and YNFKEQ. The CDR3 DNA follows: TGTGCCAGCAGCCAAGATATTAGCGGGAGCGGGAATGAGCAGTTCTTC. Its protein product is CASSQDISGSGNEQFF.

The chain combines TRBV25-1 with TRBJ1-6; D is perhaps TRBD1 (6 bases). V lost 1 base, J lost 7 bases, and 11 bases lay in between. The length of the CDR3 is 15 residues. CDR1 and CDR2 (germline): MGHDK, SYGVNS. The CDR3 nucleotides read TGTGCCAGCAGTGAATTAGGGGGTAGGAATTCACCCCTCCACTTT. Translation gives CASSELGGRNSPLHF.

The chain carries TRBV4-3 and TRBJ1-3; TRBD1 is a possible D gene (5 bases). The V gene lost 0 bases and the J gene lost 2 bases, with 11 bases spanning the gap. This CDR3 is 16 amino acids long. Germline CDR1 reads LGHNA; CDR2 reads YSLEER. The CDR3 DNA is TGCGCCAGCAGCCAAGATATCAGGGCGGCTGGAAACACCATATATTTT. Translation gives CASSQDIRAAGNTIYF.

The CDR3: CASSTQEGTEAFF. DNA for the CDR3: TGTGCCAGCAGCACTCAGGAGGGGACTGAAGCTTTCTTT. This chain uses TRBV7-3 with TRBJ1-1; perhaps TRBD1 as D (5 bases). The CDR3 loop spans 13 amino acids. Trimming removed 5 bases from V and 5 bases from J, with 12 bases in between. Germline CDR1 SGHTA, CDR2 FQGTGA.

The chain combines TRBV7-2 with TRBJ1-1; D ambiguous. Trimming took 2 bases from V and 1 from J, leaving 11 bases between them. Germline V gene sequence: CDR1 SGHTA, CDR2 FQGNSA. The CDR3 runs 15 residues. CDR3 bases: TGTGCCAGCAGCTTAAGCCTTCGACAGAACACTGAAGCTTTCTTT. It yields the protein CASSLSLRQNTEAFF.

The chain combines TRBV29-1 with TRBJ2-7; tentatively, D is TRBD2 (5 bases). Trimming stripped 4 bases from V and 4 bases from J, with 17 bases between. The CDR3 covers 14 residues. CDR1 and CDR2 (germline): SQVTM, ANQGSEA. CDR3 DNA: TGCAGCGTTGTACGGGAACACGGATATTACGAGCAGTACTTC. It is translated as CSVVREHGYYEQYF.